A single T cell receptor beta chain is shown here with its context. This sample stems from a study of blood T cell repertoires in COVID-19. Across the whole study: Whether acute or convalescent, the COVID-19 samples came from the United States, Italy and Spain.

Trimming cost V 5 bases and J 4 bases, with 12 bases left between them. CDR3 length equals 14 residues. Germline V gene data show CDR1 as SGHNT and CDR2 as YENEEA. Authors' data handling: The assay estimated nucleated cells by amplifying reference gene primers. Clones were read by immunoSEQ multiplex PCR, and TCRdb kept only the in-frame ones, dropping some. D and trimming come from the DNA, and the V and J calls and clone size come from that table. The table has approximately 140,000 clones, around 88% seen once. Sequencing was carried out using peripheral blood. The chain recombines TRBV11-3 with TRBJ1-3; no definite D call. The receptor's source is a woman aged 60 to 75 with acute or convalescent COVID-19. The CDR3: CASSRRGSGNTIYF. The CDR3 DNA sequence: TGTGCCAGCAGCCGCAGAGGTTCCGGAAACACCATATATTTT.